Each of the 7 T cell receptor beta chains below was sequenced from the same sample in a study of early T cells in non-severe SARS-CoV-2 infection. From the 5' RACE reads, TCRdb called clonotypes with MiXCR, one entry per CDR3 protein. The table includes around 27,000 distinct CDR3 sequences, roughly 3.9% detected once. Specimen: whole blood. These receptor sequences come from an adult who was a healthcare worker with PCR-confirmed SARS-CoV-2 infection or an uninfected control (not recorded which).

This clonotype was seen repeatedly, ten times or more. The chain recombines TRBV13 with TRBJ1-6; D unresolved. Trimming stripped 1 base from V and 12 bases from J, with 7 bases between. Germline V gene data show CDR1 as PRHDT and CDR2 as FYEKMQ (reference sequence). This CDR3 has 12 residues. The DNA for the CDR3 is TGTGCCAGCAGCTTAGAAGAGGAACCCCTCCACTTT. Translating gives CASSLEEEPLHF.

A few counts support this clonotype. The chain recombines TRBV4-3 with TRBJ1-2, with 7 bases lining up with TRBD1. The CDR3 spans 16 residues. Germline-derived CDR1 and CDR2 are LGHNA and YSLEER. J was trimmed by 2 bases and V by 3 bases; bases with no gene match: 9. DNA of the CDR3: TGCGCCAGCAGCCAGCACGCAGGGGGGATCAACTATGGCTACACCTTC. Encoded protein: CASSQHAGGINYGYTF.

This clonotype was recorded at least ten times. The rearrangement links TRBV5-1 to TRBJ2-3; D ambiguous. The CDR3 consists of 12 residues. CDR1 is SGHRS, CDR2 YFSETQ, per germline. V lost 4 bases to trimming and J lost 1 base, with 4 bases between them. CDR3 sequence: CASSARTDTQYF. Here the CDR3 DNA reads TGCGCCAGCAGCGCCCGCACAGATACGCAGTATTTT.

This clonotype was detected ten times or more. The chain carries TRBV29-1 and TRBJ2-7; D may be TRBD1 (5 bases). CDR3 length: 12 amino acids. Germline CDR1 reads SQVTM; CDR2 reads ANQGSEA. V gave up 6 bases and J gave up 0 bases, with 9 bases separating them. The CDR3 nucleotides read TGCAGCGTAGCAGACAGCTCCTACGAGCAGTACTTC. Translating gives CSVADSSYEQYF.

A few counts support this clonotype. The chain recombines TRBV9 with TRBJ2-5, with 10 bases that match TRBD2. V lost 0 bases, J lost 3 bases, and 2 bases stayed unmatched. Germline loops: CDR1 SGDLS, CDR2 YYNGEE. CDR3 length: 15 residues. CDR3: CASSVGLAGEETQYF. Written as DNA, the CDR3 is TGTGCCAGCAGCGTAGGTCTAGCGGGAGAAGAGACCCAGTACTTC.

This clonotype was observed a few times. The chain recombines TRBV7-6 with TRBJ1-1, with 7 bases fitting TRBD1. The CDR3 totals 16 residues. After removal of 4 bases from V and 3 bases from J, the junction contained 11 bases not matched to a gene. Germline CDR1 reads SGHVS; CDR2 reads FNYEAQ. CDR3 region: CASSSQPRQGDTEAFF. For the CDR3, the DNA is TGTGCCAGCAGCTCGCAACCCCGACAGGGCGACACTGAAGCTTTCTTT.

The table lists this clonotype with many counts. V and J are TRBV5-4 and TRBJ2-7; TRBD1 or TRBD2 may be the D gene (5 bases each). V lost 10 bases and J 5 bases, leaving 19 bases between the germline ends. This CDR3 spans 13 amino acids. Looked up from germline, CDR1 is SGHNT and CDR2 is YYREEE (reference sequence). Here the CDR3 reads CALGAGSTHEQYF. CDR3 DNA sequence: TGTGCCCTTGGGGCAGGGAGTACCCACGAGCAGTACTTC.